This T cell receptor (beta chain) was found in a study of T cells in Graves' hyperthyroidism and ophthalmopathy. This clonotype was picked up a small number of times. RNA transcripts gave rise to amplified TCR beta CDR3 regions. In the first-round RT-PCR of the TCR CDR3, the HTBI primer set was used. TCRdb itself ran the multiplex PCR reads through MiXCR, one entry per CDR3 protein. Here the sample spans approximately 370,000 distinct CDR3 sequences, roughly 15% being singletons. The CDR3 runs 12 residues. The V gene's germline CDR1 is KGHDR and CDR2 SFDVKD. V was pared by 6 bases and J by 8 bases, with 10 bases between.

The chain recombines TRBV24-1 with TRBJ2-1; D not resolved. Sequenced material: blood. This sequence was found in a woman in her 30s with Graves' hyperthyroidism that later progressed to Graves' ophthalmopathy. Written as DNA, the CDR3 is TGTGCCACCAGTCATAAAGTTCATGAGCAGTTCTTC. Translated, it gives CATSHKVHEQFF.